This T cell receptor (beta chain) was found in a study of patients and donors after allogeneic stem cell transplantation. TCRdb itself ran the RT-PCR reads through MiXCR, one entry per CDR3 protein. The sample has some 960,000 distinct CDR3 sequences; about 20% are singletons. CDR1 and CDR2 from the germline V gene are MGHRA and YSYEKL. This CDR3 has 18 amino acids. V was shortened by 0 bases and J by 1 base, with 13 bases between the two germline ends. The rearrangement links TRBV4-1 to TRBJ1-6, with a tentative D call TRBD1 (6 bases). The clonotype was recovered from a human donor who was either an allogeneic HSCT recipient or a stem cell or donor lymphocyte infusion donor (not recorded which). It is not recorded whose cells these are; they may come from a transplant donor. The specimen sequenced was blood, either unsorted or a sorted T cell fraction (not recorded which). As DNA, the CDR3 is TGCGCCAGCAGCCAAGATTCCCCAGGGGTGTCCTATAATTCACCCCTCCACTTT. Amino acid sequence: CASSQDSPGVSYNSPLHF.